This is a list of T cell receptor beta chains from one sample in a study of blood T cell repertoires in COVID-19. Sequenced by immunoSEQ multiplex PCR; TCRdb stores in-frame clones only, minus some. Counted here are roughly 430,000 clones, over 75% occurring once; the ten biggest clones make up 2% to 2.5%. The specimen sequenced was PBMCs or T cells enriched from blood (not recorded which). The receptors here all came from a woman aged 35 to 49 with acute COVID-19. The CDR3 runs from the conserved cysteine through the conserved F or W. The D gene is left open where the match is weak. Where a row states a size, it is once, few, many or the class of an expanded clone; other rows omit it.

size	D	V	J	CDR3	DNA
-	-	TRBV4-1	TRBJ1-5	CASSQEGVPDGQPQHF	TGCGCCAGCAGCCAAGAAGGGGTCCCTGACGGGCAGCCCCAGCATTTT
-	TRBD2	TRBV9	TRBJ2-1	CASSVYPSGGWEQFF	TGTGCCAGCAGCGTGTACCCTAGCGGGGGCTGGGAGCAGTTCTTC
-	-	TRBV24-1	TRBJ1-5	CATSDRIDQPQHF	TGTGCCACCAGTGACAGGATTGATCAGCCCCAGCATTTT
few	-	TRBV7-9	TRBJ1-6	CASSLGRGRNSPLHF	TGTGCCAGCAGCTTAGGGCGGGGACGAAATTCACCCCTCCACTTT
-	-	TRBV11-2	TRBJ1-3	CASSPPPSTASGNTIYF	TGTGCCAGCAGCCCCCCCCCATCGACAGCCTCTGGAAACACCATATATTTT
-	-	TRBV5-4	TRBJ1-4	CASSFQGEEANEKLFF	TGTGCCAGCAGCTTTCAAGGGGAGGAGGCTAATGAAAAACTGTTTTTT
-	TRBD2	TRBV3-1/TRBV3-2	TRBJ2-3	CASSHPGASGVSRF	TGTGCCAGCAGCCACCCGGGGGCTAGCGGGGTTTCCCGTTTT
-	-	TRBV30	TRBJ2-7	CAWRYGGYEQYF	TGTGCCTGGAGATACGGAGGGTACGAGCAGTACTTC
once	-	TRBV7-9	TRBJ2-7	CASSFELEQYF	TGTGCCAGCAGCTTTGAGCTGGAGCAGTACTTC
-	TRBD2	TRBV2	TRBJ2-1	CASNQLAGGEFF	TGTGCCAGCAACCAACTAGCGGGGGGCGAGTTCTTC
-	TRBD1	TRBV5-1	TRBJ1-1	CASSSLTGSTEAFF	TGCGCCAGCAGCTCCCTGACAGGGAGCACTGAAGCTTTCTTT
-	TRBD1	TRBV19	TRBJ2-5	CASSKGQGLKTQYF	TGTGCCAGTAGTAAGGGACAGGGGTTGAAGACCCAGTACTTC
once	TRBD2	TRBV6-5	TRBJ2-7	CASSPTSGGLYEQYF	TGTGCCAGCAGTCCGACTAGCGGGGGTCTGTACGAGCAGTACTTC
-	TRBD1	TRBV2	TRBJ1-5	CASSVGGGVNQPQHF	TGTGCCAGCAGTGTAGGAGGGGGCGTCAATCAGCCCCAGCATTTT
-	-	TRBV6-7	TRBJ1-2	CASSYPPDRYGYTF	TGTGCCAGCAGTTACCCACCAGACAGATATGGCTACACCTTC
-	-	TRBV19	TRBJ1-3	CASSIDHESTIYF	TGTGCCAGTAGTATAGATCACGAGAGCACCATATATTTT
-	-	TRBV10-3	TRBJ1-5	CAISDGTNSNQPQHF	TGTGCCATCAGTGATGGGACTAATAGCAATCAGCCCCAGCATTTT
-	TRBD1	TRBV7-9	TRBJ1-1	CASSFDRGSEAFF	TGTGCCAGCAGCTTCGACAGGGGATCTGAAGCTTTCTTT
once	-	TRBV19	TRBJ1-2	CASTVGDGYTF	TGTGCCAGTACCGTCGGGGATGGCTACACCTTC
once	-	TRBV5-1	TRBJ1-4	CASSFGQGREKLFF	TGCGCCAGCAGCTTCGGGCAGGGCCGTGAAAAACTGTTTTTT
-	TRBD2	TRBV2	TRBJ2-1	CASSATSGGYNEQFF	TGTGCCAGCAGTGCGACTAGCGGGGGGTACAATGAGCAGTTCTTC
-	TRBD2	TRBV6-5	TRBJ2-7	CASSRGGMTYEQYF	TGTGCCAGCAGTCGGGGGGGCATGACCTACGAGCAGTACTTC
few	TRBD2	TRBV9	TRBJ2-1	CASSLDRPGGGMDEQFF	TGTGCCAGCAGCCTAGACAGGCCTGGCGGGGGGATGGATGAGCAGTTCTTC
-	-	TRBV7-9	TRBJ2-7	CASSLARQSYEQYF	TGTGCCAGCAGCTTAGCGCGGCAGTCCTACGAGCAGTACTTC
-	TRBD1	TRBV5-8	TRBJ2-1	CASSQRTGMHEQFF	TGTGCCAGCAGCCAAAGGACAGGGATGCATGAGCAGTTCTTC
-	-	TRBV6-5	TRBJ1-3	CASRKQEFSGNTIYF	TGTGCCAGCAGAAAACAGGAGTTCTCTGGAAACACCATATATTTT
-	-	TRBV5-8	TRBJ2-3	CASSSRGAGDTQYF	TGTGCCAGCAGTTCCCGGGGGGCCGGGGATACGCAGTATTTT
-	TRBD2	TRBV20-1	TRBJ2-7	CSASLGRGVYEQYF	TGCAGTGCTAGTTTAGGGCGGGGGGTCTACGAGCAGTACTTC
-	TRBD1	TRBV5-1	TRBJ2-5	CASSPTGTGGWETQYF	TGCGCCAGCAGCCCAACCGGGACAGGGGGCTGGGAGACCCAGTACTTC
-	-	TRBV19	TRBJ2-3	CASSIILSEGTQYF	TGTGCCAGTAGTATAATTTTGTCGGAGGGTACGCAGTATTTT
-	TRBD1	TRBV11-2	TRBJ2-7	CASSWTGKGYEQYF	TGTGCCAGCAGCTGGACAGGGAAGGGCTACGAGCAGTACTTC
-	TRBD1	TRBV5-1	TRBJ1-1	CASSIDRAHTEAFF	TGCGCCAGCAGCATAGACAGGGCCCACACTGAAGCTTTCTTT
-	TRBD1	TRBV4-1	TRBJ1-3	CASSPRQTGTYSGNTIYF	TGCGCCAGCAGCCCCCGTCAGACAGGGACATACTCTGGAAACACCATATATTTT
-	TRBD1	TRBV2	TRBJ1-2	CASRGLTGGGYTF	TGTGCCAGCAGGGGGCTGACAGGGGGAGGCTACACCTTC
-	-	TRBV6-2/TRBV6-3	TRBJ2-5	CASNPRPAAPEYETQYF	TGTGCCAGCAACCCCCGTCCTGCGGCACCCGAGTACGAGACCCAGTACTTC
-	-	TRBV12-1	TRBJ2-7	CASSSLAGLTYEQYF	TGTGCCAGCAGCTCCTTAGCGGGACTCACCTACGAGCAGTACTTC
-	TRBD2	TRBV6-5	TRBJ2-5	CASSYSVAGGQETQYF	TGTGCCAGCAGTTACTCTGTGGCGGGGGGCCAAGAGACCCAGTACTTC
-	TRBD1	TRBV6-5	TRBJ1-2	CASRTPGGGRNGYTF	TGTGCCAGCAGGACCCCAGGGGGCGGCCGTAATGGCTACACCTTC
few	TRBD1	TRBV13	TRBJ2-2	CASSFFLPTGDANTGELFF	TGTGCCAGCAGCTTCTTCCTCCCGACAGGGGACGCGAACACCGGGGAGCTGTTTTTT
-	TRBD1	TRBV18	TRBJ1-3	CASSPRDFGQVDDTIYF	TGTGCCAGCTCACCACGGGACTTCGGACAGGTGGACGACACCATATATTTT
-	TRBD1	TRBV5-1	TRBJ1-2	CASRSGLGQLNYGYTF	TGCGCCAGCAGATCCGGGCTGGGACAGCTTAACTATGGCTACACCTTC
-	-	TRBV19	TRBJ1-3	CASSDIQAGNTIYF	TGTGCCAGTAGCGACATTCAAGCAGGAAACACCATATATTTT
few	TRBD1	TRBV2	TRBJ2-7	CASSRDRGTSYEQYF	TGTGCCAGCAGTCGGGACAGGGGGACGTCCTACGAGCAGTACTTC
-	-	TRBV3-1/TRBV3-2	TRBJ1-4	CASSQDRGEKLFF	TGTGCCAGCAGCCAAGACAGGGGTGAAAAACTGTTTTTT
-	-	TRBV5-8	TRBJ1-6	CASSLGRGTSPLHF	TGTGCCAGCAGCTTAGGCAGGGGCACTTCACCCCTCCACTTT
-	-	TRBV24-1	TRBJ1-1	CATSDFETGEAFF	TGTGCCACCAGTGATTTTGAAACCGGGGAAGCTTTCTTT
-	TRBD1	TRBV15	TRBJ1-1	CATSRGGLGTGTEAFF	TGTGCCACCAGCAGAGGAGGGTTAGGGACAGGCACTGAAGCTTTCTTT
-	TRBD1	TRBV5-4	TRBJ1-4	CASSRDRDSYEKLFF	TGTGCCAGCAGCCGGGACAGGGATTCGTATGAAAAACTGTTTTTT
few	TRBD1	TRBV19	TRBJ2-2	CASSIKGQANTGELFF	TGTGCCAGTAGTATAAAAGGACAGGCTAACACCGGGGAGCTGTTTTTT
-	-	TRBV9	TRBJ2-3	CASSVGSSTDTQYF	TGTGCCAGCAGCGTGGGCAGTAGCACAGATACGCAGTATTTT
-	TRBD1	TRBV5-1	TRBJ1-1	CASSNLQGTKRNTEAFF	TGCGCCAGCAGCAACTTACAGGGGACAAAGAGGAACACTGAAGCTTTCTTT
-	TRBD2	TRBV9	TRBJ2-3	CASSSTSGGEVFTDTQYF	TGTGCCAGCAGCTCGACTAGCGGGGGGGAGGTGTTCACAGATACGCAGTATTTT
-	-	TRBV9	TRBJ1-5	CASSVGSGQPQHF	TGTGCCAGCAGCGTTGGTTCCGGTCAGCCCCAGCATTTT
-	-	TRBV5-6	TRBJ1-1	CASSLVLLGHLNTEAFF	TGTGCCAGCAGCTTGGTTTTGCTGGGACACCTGAACACTGAAGCTTTCTTT
-	-	TRBV14	TRBJ1-2	CASSQVRGGDGYTF	TGTGCCAGCAGCCAAGTAAGGGGCGGGGATGGCTACACCTTC
-	-	TRBV23-1	TRBJ1-2	CASSQYEGTNYGYTF	TGCGCCAGCAGTCAATATGAGGGTACTAACTATGGCTACACCTTC
-	-	TRBV7-8	TRBJ2-5	CASSYRGGTQYF	TGTGCCAGCAGCTACCGGGGAGGGACCCAGTACTTC
once	TRBD2	TRBV10-3	TRBJ2-3	CSSSSGRADTQYF	TGTTCCTCGTCTAGCGGGAGAGCAGATACGCAGTATTTT
-	-	TRBV5-8	TRBJ1-2	CASSFGQSHYGYTF	TGTGCCAGCAGCTTCGGACAGAGCCACTATGGCTACACCTTC
-	TRBD1	TRBV6-5	TRBJ1-2	CASSYHSDRGDGYTF	TGTGCCAGCAGTTACCACTCGGACAGGGGCGATGGCTACACCTTC